The rows below give T cell receptor beta chains drawn from one sample of a study of blood T cell repertoires in COVID-19. Sequenced by immunoSEQ multiplex PCR; TCRdb stores in-frame clones only, minus some. Counted here are roughly 57,000 clones, roughly 79% occurring once; the ten biggest clones make up about 3.5%. Sequenced: peripheral blood. The receptors stem from a man between 60 and 75 years old with acute or convalescent COVID-19. Both conserved end residues are part of each CDR3. The D gene is left open where the match is weak. For some rows the clone size is stated as once, few or many, or as a class when expanded; others skip it.

cdr3_nt: TGTGCCAGCAACCAGGGAAGGGATGAAAAACTGTTTTTT
cdr3_aa: CASNQGRDEKLFF
cdr3_length: 13
j_call: TRBJ1-4
clone_size: few
v_call: TRBV2
d_call: -

cdr3_nt: TGTGCCAGCTCACCCGAGTACCAAGAGACCCAGTACTTC
cdr3_aa: CASSPEYQETQYF
cdr3_length: 13
j_call: TRBJ2-5
clone_size: -
v_call: TRBV18
d_call: -

cdr3_nt: TGCGCCAGCAGTCCGGGGGGGAGCACAGATACGCAGTATTTT
cdr3_aa: CASSPGGSTDTQYF
cdr3_length: 14
j_call: TRBJ2-3
clone_size: few
v_call: TRBV5-1
d_call: TRBD2

cdr3_nt: TGTGCCAGCTCCTCCATCGGAGCCCTTGGAAACACCATATATTTT
cdr3_aa: CASSSIGALGNTIYF
cdr3_length: 15
j_call: TRBJ1-3
clone_size: few
v_call: TRBV18
d_call: -

cdr3_nt: TGTGCCAGCAGCTCCGGGCCCCTTAGCGTTAATTCACCCCTCCACTTT
cdr3_aa: CASSSGPLSVNSPLHF
cdr3_length: 16
j_call: TRBJ1-6
clone_size: -
v_call: TRBV5-5
d_call: -

cdr3_nt: TGTGCCAGCACCCTAAGACAGGACCCTTTCTATGGCTACACCTTC
cdr3_aa: CASTLRQDPFYGYTF
cdr3_length: 15
j_call: TRBJ1-2
clone_size: -
v_call: TRBV18
d_call: -

cdr3_nt: TGCGCCAGCAGTGAGTGTCTAGGGGCCCTCACAGATACGCAGTATTTT
cdr3_aa: CASSECLGALTDTQYF
cdr3_length: 16
j_call: TRBJ2-3
clone_size: once
v_call: TRBV10-1
d_call: -

cdr3_nt: TGTGCCAGCAGCCCCCCCCCTCGGGGGGGGCAAGATACGCAGTATTTT
cdr3_aa: CASSPPPRGGQDTQYF
cdr3_length: 16
j_call: TRBJ2-3
clone_size: -
v_call: TRBV7-2
d_call: TRBD2

cdr3_nt: TGTGCCACCTCCAGAGACACAAACACTGAAGCTTTCTTT
cdr3_aa: CATSRDTNTEAFF
cdr3_length: 13
j_call: TRBJ1-1
clone_size: -
v_call: TRBV19
d_call: -

cdr3_nt: TGCAGCGCCGGTACTCAAGAGACCCAGTACTTC
cdr3_aa: CSAGTQETQYF
cdr3_length: 11
j_call: TRBJ2-5
clone_size: -
v_call: TRBV29-1
d_call: -

cdr3_nt: TGTGCCAGCAGTGAAACTGACAGGGGGCTAAGTGGCTACACCTTC
cdr3_aa: CASSETDRGLSGYTF
cdr3_length: 15
j_call: TRBJ1-2
clone_size: -
v_call: TRBV6-1
d_call: TRBD1

cdr3_nt: TGCAGCGTTTTTACGGCCGGCGGGGCCTCGGTCAATTCACCCCTCCACTTT
cdr3_aa: CSVFTAGGASVNSPLHF
cdr3_length: 17
j_call: TRBJ1-6
clone_size: -
v_call: TRBV29-1
d_call: -

cdr3_nt: TGTGCCAGCATAACTGGGGCGACGGGAGGAAACACTGAAGCTTTCTTT
cdr3_aa: CASITGATGGNTEAFF
cdr3_length: 16
j_call: TRBJ1-1
clone_size: -
v_call: TRBV21-1
d_call: -

cdr3_nt: TGCGCCAGCAGCTTGGTCTTGGGCGCCGGCTACACCTTC
cdr3_aa: CASSLVLGAGYTF
cdr3_length: 13
j_call: TRBJ1-2
clone_size: -
v_call: TRBV5-1
d_call: -

cdr3_nt: TGTGCCAGCTCACCCTCCACAGGGGGAAACTACGAGCAGTACTTC
cdr3_aa: CASSPSTGGNYEQYF
cdr3_length: 15
j_call: TRBJ2-7
clone_size: -
v_call: TRBV18
d_call: TRBD1

cdr3_nt: TGTGCCAGCAGCTCTAACCAGGGGTACTATGGCTACACCTTC
cdr3_aa: CASSSNQGYYGYTF
cdr3_length: 14
j_call: TRBJ1-2
clone_size: few
v_call: TRBV11-2
d_call: -

cdr3_nt: TGTGCCAGCAGTTCTGGACAGGGGAATCAGCCCCAGCATTTT
cdr3_aa: CASSSGQGNQPQHF
cdr3_length: 14
j_call: TRBJ1-5
clone_size: once
v_call: TRBV6-1
d_call: TRBD1

cdr3_nt: TGTGCCAGCACTTACGGCGGGACAGGGCAGGAGCAGTACTTC
cdr3_aa: CASTYGGTGQEQYF
cdr3_length: 14
j_call: TRBJ2-7
clone_size: -
v_call: TRBV6-1
d_call: TRBD1

cdr3_nt: TGTGCCAGCAGCTTACAGGGGTTGAACACTGAAGCTTTCTTT
cdr3_aa: CASSLQGLNTEAFF
cdr3_length: 14
j_call: TRBJ1-1
clone_size: -
v_call: TRBV7-3
d_call: -

cdr3_nt: TGTGCCAGCAGCCCATCCGGGACTAGATACTACGAGCAGTACTTC
cdr3_aa: CASSPSGTRYYEQYF
cdr3_length: 15
j_call: TRBJ2-7
clone_size: -
v_call: TRBV27
d_call: TRBD2

cdr3_nt: TGTGCCAGCAGCACCCACGGAGGGGTACGATTAGAGACCCAGTACTTC
cdr3_aa: CASSTHGGVRLETQYF
cdr3_length: 16
j_call: TRBJ2-5
clone_size: -
v_call: TRBV5-6
d_call: -

cdr3_nt: TGTGCCAGCAATGCCAGGACAGGGCAGTCCTACGAGCAGTACTTC
cdr3_aa: CASNARTGQSYEQYF
cdr3_length: 15
j_call: TRBJ2-7
clone_size: -
v_call: TRBV6-5
d_call: TRBD1

cdr3_nt: TGCGCCAGCAGCCAGGGACATTTGTTTGGGACCCAGTACTTC
cdr3_aa: CASSQGHLFGTQYF
cdr3_length: 14
j_call: TRBJ2-5
clone_size: few
v_call: TRBV4-1
d_call: -

cdr3_nt: TGTGCCAGCAGCTTAGGAGGTAGCTCTGGAAACACCATATATTTT
cdr3_aa: CASSLGGSSGNTIYF
cdr3_length: 15
j_call: TRBJ1-3
clone_size: -
v_call: TRBV7-9
d_call: -

cdr3_nt: TGTGCCAGCAGCTTGAAAGGGGGTAGCTATGGCTACACCTTC
cdr3_aa: CASSLKGGSYGYTF
cdr3_length: 14
j_call: TRBJ1-2
clone_size: -
v_call: TRBV5-4
d_call: -

cdr3_nt: TGTGCCACCAGTGATTTGTCCGGGTCAGGGGCCAACGTCCTGACTTTC
cdr3_aa: CATSDLSGSGANVLTF
cdr3_length: 16
j_call: TRBJ2-6
clone_size: -
v_call: TRBV24-1
d_call: -

cdr3_nt: TGTGCCAGCAGTTATGACCGGAGCACCGGGGAGCTGTTTTTT
cdr3_aa: CASSYDRSTGELFF
cdr3_length: 14
j_call: TRBJ2-2
clone_size: few
v_call: TRBV6-6
d_call: -

cdr3_nt: TGCGCCAGCAGCTTGGCCTCAGGGGGCGGGCGGACTGAAGCTTTCTTT
cdr3_aa: CASSLASGGGRTEAFF
cdr3_length: 16
j_call: TRBJ1-1
clone_size: -
v_call: TRBV5-1
d_call: TRBD1

cdr3_nt: TGTGCCAGCACCCAACAGGGGACAATCGGCGGCTACACCTTC
cdr3_aa: CASTQQGTIGGYTF
cdr3_length: 14
j_call: TRBJ1-2
clone_size: few
v_call: TRBV27
d_call: TRBD1

cdr3_nt: TGTGCCAGCAGTCCCCGACTAGCGGGGGTCAATGAGCAGTTCTTC
cdr3_aa: CASSPRLAGVNEQFF
cdr3_length: 15
j_call: TRBJ2-1
clone_size: once
v_call: TRBV27
d_call: TRBD2

cdr3_nt: TGTGCCAGCAGCGATGACACATCCCTGGGGCTGAACACTGAAGCTTTCTTT
cdr3_aa: CASSDDTSLGLNTEAFF
cdr3_length: 17
j_call: TRBJ1-1
clone_size: medium-sized
v_call: TRBV9
d_call: -